Below are 21 T cell receptor beta chains sequenced from a single sample in a study of human T cells and chemical hapten exposure. From the RACE reads, TCRdb called clonotypes with MiXCR, one entry per CDR3 protein. The table lists about 77,000 distinct CDR3 sequences, around 9.3% of them singletons. Time point reported: healthy volunteer bleed at 6 weeks. Before extraction, the whole blood was not fractionated, and total RNA was taken from it. The sequenced sample was whole blood. Source of these receptors: a female donor in good health. Some clones in this sample may be carry-over from other donors' samples.

This clonotype came up many times. CDR3 sequence: CASSKTGGYTF. The CDR3 coding sequence is TGTGCCAGCTCAAAAACGGGAGGCTACACCTTC. The chain carries TRBV12-3 or TRBV12-4 and TRBJ1-2; no firm D call. The CDR3 has 11 amino acids. V was clipped by 8 bases and J by 8 bases, with 12 bases between them.

The CDR3 region is CASSLPYRGRLPDTQYF. CDR3 DNA sequence: TGTGCCAGCAGCTTACCCTACAGGGGGCGCCTCCCAGATACGCAGTATTTT. This rearrangement joins TRBV7-2 to TRBJ2-3; 9 positions agree with TRBD1. CDR1 is SGHTA and CDR2 is FQGNSA in the germline V gene. J lost 4 bases, V lost 2 bases, and 10 bases had no gene match. The CDR3 consists of 17 residues.

This clonotype was observed many times. The chain combines TRBV12-3 or TRBV12-4 with TRBJ2-3; D gene ambiguous. Trimming removed 5 bases from V and 1 base from J, with 7 bases in between. The CDR3 loop spans 13 amino acids. CDR3 protein: CASSTQGTDTQYF. Here the CDR3 DNA reads TGTGCCAGCAGTACTCAGGGCACAGATACGCAGTATTTT.

This clonotype appeared many times. CDR3 loop: CAISPGTGFSDTQYF. As DNA, the CDR3 is TGTGCCATCAGTCCCGGGACTGGCTTCTCGGATACGCAGTATTTT. The V and J genes are TRBV10-3 and TRBJ2-3; tentatively, D is TRBD2 (6 bases). CDR1 ENHRY and CDR2 SYGVKD come from the germline V gene. V lost 5 bases to trimming and J lost 6 bases, with 18 bases between them. The CDR3 has 15 residues.

Ten or more counts support this clonotype. J is TRBJ2-3 and V is TRBV3-1; D possibly uses TRBD1 or TRBD2 (5 bases each). This CDR3 is built from 16 residues. The ends were cut back, 1 base at V and 2 bases at J, with 13 bases in the middle. Germline-derived CDR1 and CDR2 are LGHDT and YNNKEL (reference sequence). CDR3 sequence reads: CASSQGAGTATDTQYF. CDR3 DNA: TGTGCCAGCAGCCAAGGGGCAGGGACCGCCACAGATACGCAGTATTTT.

This clonotype was observed a handful of times. This chain links TRBV24-1 with TRBJ1-2, with D possibly TRBD1 on 6 matching bases. The V and J ends lost 0 bases and 6 bases respectively, with 10 bases between them. The CDR3 length is 14 residues. Germline CDR1 and CDR2: KGHDR and SFDVKD. The CDR3 bases are TGTGCCACCAGTGATTTGACAGGGAAAGATGGCTACACCTTC. This translates into CATSDLTGKDGYTF.

Points on this clonotype: Relative to the germline gene, one junction end is altered; a read error may explain this. The chain links TRBV7-8 to TRBJ2-5; 12 positions agree with TRBD2. From germline, CDR1 is SGHVS and CDR2 FQNEAQ. The CDR3 totals 17 residues. The CDR3 sequence is CTSSLSGTSGPQETQYF. DNA for the CDR3: TGTACCAGCAGCTTATCCGGGACTAGCGGGCCACAAGAGACCCAGTACTTC.

This clonotype has just a few counts. The CDR3 DNA reads TGTGCCAGCAGCCCATCCGAGCGGGGGGGCGACAATGAGCAGTTCTTC. It codes for CASSPSERGGDNEQFF. The genes are TRBV27 and TRBJ2-1, with TRBD2 matching over 10 bases. The germline V gene has CDR1 MNHEY and CDR2 SMNVEV (reference sequence). CDR3 size: 16 residues. With 6 bases clipped from V and 5 bases from J, the junction kept 10 bases outside the gene matches.

This clonotype was seen repeatedly, ten times or more. The chain links TRBV10-3 to TRBJ1-5; 10 nucleotides match TRBD1. In germline, CDR1 is ENHRY, CDR2 SYGVKD. The CDR3 is 18 residues long. V gave up 3 bases and J gave up 2 bases; unmatched junction bases: 10. The CDR3 sequence: CAISDPEGTGEGNQPQHF. For the CDR3, the DNA is TGTGCCATCAGTGACCCCGAGGGGACAGGGGAGGGCAATCAGCCCCAGCATTTT.

This clonotype was detected only a few times. This sequence joins TRBV12-3 or TRBV12-4 and TRBJ2-7; D uncertain. V shed 3 bases and J shed 5 bases, with 5 bases lying between them. This CDR3 spans 11 amino acids. The CDR3 protein is CASSLGNEQYF. The CDR3 DNA is TGTGCCAGCAGTTTGGGGAACGAGCAGTACTTC.

This chain joins TRBV6-5 and TRBJ2-7; the D is unclear. Germline V gene sequence: CDR1 MNHEY, CDR2 SVGAGI. The CDR3 is 13 amino acids. Trimming took 3 bases from V and 2 from J, leaving 8 bases between them. CDR3 in DNA: TGTGCCAGCAGTTATCAATTTACCTACGAGCAGTACTTC. Encoded protein: CASSYQFTYEQYF.

This clonotype was seen a handful of times. The rearrangement links TRBV3-1 to TRBJ1-3; no definite D call. Per the germline V gene, CDR1 is LGHDT and CDR2 is YNNKEL (reference sequence). The CDR3 sequence is 11 residues long. V was cut by 8 bases and J by 8 bases, with 10 bases left in between. CDR3 sequence: CASGTLDTIYF. The CDR3 DNA is TGTGCCAGCGGAACGCTGGACACCATATATTTT.

This clonotype was detected many times. The chain is built from TRBV7-9 and TRBJ2-3; unclear D gene. Looked up from germline, CDR1 is SEHNR and CDR2 is FQNEAQ (reference sequence). This CDR3 has 14 amino acids. The ends were cut back, 3 bases at V and 0 bases at J, with 7 bases in the middle. CDR3 loop: CASSFEQSTDTQYF. The CDR3 nucleotides read TGTGCCAGCAGCTTCGAACAGAGCACAGATACGCAGTATTTT.

The table lists this clonotype with a few counts. The chain links TRBV6-1 to TRBJ1-6, with 7 nucleotides matching TRBD1. V trimming: 2 bases; J trimming: 3 bases; junction bases outside the gene matches: 7. Per the germline V gene, CDR1 is MNHNS and CDR2 is SASEGT. The CDR3 is made up of 17 amino acids. CDR3 in amino acids: CASSEIRQGYYNSPLHF. CDR3 DNA: TGTGCCAGCAGTGAAATACGACAGGGATACTATAATTCACCCCTCCACTTT.

This chain uses TRBV6-5 with TRBJ1-2, with 7 nucleotides matching TRBD1. The V gene's germline CDR1 is MNHEY and CDR2 SVGAGI. CDR3 length: 14 residues. V shed 6 bases and J 4 bases; nucleotides not matched to a gene: 8. The CDR3 loop reads CASSRPGQSYGYTF. The CDR3 nucleotides read TGTGCCAGCAGCCGCCCGGGACAGAGCTATGGCTACACCTTC.

In this sample, this clonotype turned up many times. CDR3 coding DNA: TGTGCCAGCAGCCCACAGAGATTCTATGGCTACACCTTC. This translates into CASSPQRFYGYTF. V is TRBV3-1 and J is TRBJ1-2; no firm D call. Trimming pared 4 bases from V and 4 bases from J, leaving 10 bases between. The CDR3 contains 13 residues. CDR1 is LGHDT, CDR2 YNNKEL, per germline (reference sequence).

This clonotype has at least ten counts. The rearrangement uses TRBV6-2 or TRBV6-3 and TRBJ2-4, with D possibly being TRBD2 (5 bases). The CDR3 has 15 amino acids. Between the trimmed V and J ends, which lost 8 bases and 0 bases, there was a span of 14 bases. From germline, CDR1 is MNHEY and CDR2 SVGEGT. This CDR3 is CASRDQYLAKNIQYF. In DNA, the CDR3 is TGTGCCAGCCGGGATCAATACTTAGCCAAAAACATTCAGTACTTC.

This clonotype came up many times. The chain is built from TRBV27 and TRBJ1-4; possible D gene TRBD1, 5 bases. V shed 5 bases and J shed 2 bases, with 9 bases lying between them. Germline CDR1 MNHEY, CDR2 SMNVEV (reference sequence). There are 14 residues in the CDR3. CDR3 in DNA: TGTGCCAGCAGTCTTCAGGGTACTAATGAAAAACTGTTTTTT. Its protein is CASSLQGTNEKLFF.

The table lists this clonotype with many counts. The J gene is TRBJ2-6, the V gene TRBV6-2 or TRBV6-3; D tentatively reads TRBD1 or TRBD2 (5 bases each). Per the germline V gene, CDR1 is MNHEY and CDR2 is SVGEGT. V was trimmed by 4 bases and J by 0 bases, leaving 19 bases between them. The CDR3 spans 19 residues. The CDR3 spells CASSSEPGRLSSGANVLTF. CDR3 sequence (DNA): TGTGCCAGCAGTTCCGAACCGGGACGGCTGAGCTCTGGGGCCAACGTCCTGACTTTC.

The rearrangement joins TRBV12-3 or TRBV12-4 to TRBJ2-2; 14 nucleotides match TRBD2. The CDR3 contains 18 residues. After removal of 4 bases from V and 7 bases from J, the junction contained 11 bases not matched to a gene. The CDR3 region has the DNA TGTGCCAGCAGTTACCGTCGACTAGCGGGGGGGCCGGGCGGGGAGCTGTTTTTT. It yields the protein CASSYRRLAGGPGGELFF.

The chain combines TRBV20-1 with TRBJ1-5; 8 bases line up with TRBD1. The germline V gene encodes CDR1 DFQATT and CDR2 SNEGSKA (reference sequence). With V trimmed by 1 base and J by 6 bases, 2 bases remained unmatched. The CDR3 spans 13 residues. DNA for the CDR3: TGCAGTGCTAGAGGACAGGGGTTTCAGCCCCAGCATTTT. Translation gives CSARGQGFQPQHF.